These 29 T cell receptor beta chains originate from one sample sequenced in a study of T cells in Graves' hyperthyroidism and ophthalmopathy. TCR beta CDR3 region amplification was performed from RNA transcripts. The study used the HTBI primer set for a first-round RT-PCR of the TCR CDR3. MiXCR, run by TCRdb on the multiplex PCR reads, gives a single entry per CDR3 protein. The data contain approximately 270,000 distinct CDR3 sequences, less than 15% of them singletons. The material sequenced was blood. The receptors originated from a middle-aged woman with Graves' hyperthyroidism that later progressed to Graves' ophthalmopathy.

This clonotype was seen many times. The rearrangement joins TRBV2 to TRBJ1-5; D unresolved. Trimming removed 7 bases at V and 2 bases at J, with 6 bases between. CDR1 is SNHLY, CDR2 FYNNEI, per germline. The CDR3 is 12 residues long. The CDR3 region has the DNA TGTGCCAGCAAGGCAGGCAATCAGCCCCAGCATTTT. It specifies CASKAGNQPQHF.

This clonotype was recorded a few times. This chain links TRBV4-1 with TRBJ2-7; D is uncertain. The CDR3 has 14 amino acids. The V end lost 1 base, the J end lost 2 bases, and 9 bases lay between the germline ends. The V gene's germline CDR1 is MGHRA and CDR2 YSYEKL. As DNA, the CDR3 is TGCGCCAGCAGCCAAGCAGACTCAACCTACGAGCAGTACTTC. The encoded protein is CASSQADSTYEQYF.

There are a few counts of this clonotype. The V gene is TRBV9, the J gene TRBJ2-2; no clear D. CDR1 SGDLS and CDR2 YYNGEE come from the germline V gene. The V end lost 4 bases, the J end lost 0 bases, and 13 bases lay between the germline ends. The length of the CDR3 is 16 residues. The CDR3 loop is CASSPGASSNTGELFF. The CDR3 DNA reads as TGTGCCAGCAGCCCAGGCGCCAGCTCGAACACCGGGGAGCTGTTTTTT.

This clonotype was seen at least ten times. This rearrangement joins TRBV7-3 to TRBJ2-7; 8 bases match TRBD2. Per the germline V gene, CDR1 is SGHTA and CDR2 is FQGTGA. This CDR3 is 16 amino acids long. Losses at the gene ends were 8 bases for V and 0 bases for J; bases not matched to a gene: 12. CDR3: CASLTTGGVPSYEQYF. CDR3 coding DNA: TGTGCCAGCCTAACCACCGGGGGGGTACCCTCCTACGAGCAGTACTTC.

This clonotype occurred a few times. An end of the junction differs from the germline gene, which may be a read error. The chain carries TRBV7-9 and TRBJ2-3, with a tentative D call TRBD2 (6 bases). Germline V CDR1 and CDR2: SEHNR, FQNEAQ (reference sequence). This CDR3 is 15 amino acids long. In DNA form, the CDR3 reads TGTGCCAACAGCTTAGGAGGGCAGGGTAGCGATACGCAGTATTTT. This encodes CANSLGGQGSDTQYF. Supplemented by reference TRBV7-9 and TRBJ2-3, the full variable domain reads DTGVSQNPRHKITKRGQNVTFRCDPISEHNRLYWYRQTLGQGPEFLTYFQNEAQLEKSRLLSDRFSAERPKGSFSTLEIQRTEQGDSAMYLCANSLGGQGSDTQYFGPGTRLTVL.

The chain employs TRBV3-1 and TRBJ1-4; 9 bases are shared with TRBD1. CDR3 size: 18 residues. CDR1 is LGHDT and CDR2 is YNNKEL in the germline V gene (reference sequence). The V gene end was trimmed by 6 bases and the J gene end by 0 bases; junction bases not matched to a gene: 11. Here the CDR3 reads CASSLLQGALATNEKLFF. The CDR3 bases are TGTGCCAGCAGTCTTTTACAGGGGGCGCTTGCAACTAATGAAAAACTGTTTTTT.

This clonotype showed up just a few times. The chain links TRBV6-1 to TRBJ1-2; D perhaps matches TRBD1 (5 bases). The CDR3 extends over 12 amino acids. The germline V gene has CDR1 MNHNS and CDR2 SASEGT. V lost 8 bases and J lost 5, with 12 bases in between. CDR3: CASAGTAYGYTF. The CDR3 DNA follows: TGTGCCAGCGCCGGGACTGCTTATGGCTACACCTTC.

This clonotype occurred a few times. This sequence joins TRBV10-3 and TRBJ1-1; unclear D gene. CDR1 and CDR2 from the germline V gene are ENHRY and SYGVKD. With 2 bases removed from V and 5 bases from J, the gap between germline ends came to 9 bases. The CDR3 covers 13 residues. CDR3: CAISEEVWTEAFF. Written as DNA, the CDR3 is TGTGCCATCAGTGAGGAGGTTTGGACTGAAGCTTTCTTT.

A few counts support this clonotype. The V and J genes are TRBV6-5 and TRBJ2-1; 13 bases align to TRBD2. The CDR3 extends over 15 amino acids. Germline lookup yields CDR1 MNHEY and CDR2 SVGAGI. Trimming cost V 2 bases and J 7 bases; bases outside gene matches: 2. CDR3 DNA sequence: TGTGCCAGCAGTTACGAACTAGCGGGAGGGAATGAGCAGTTCTTC. Translation: CASSYELAGGNEQFF.

The sample holds many counts of this clonotype. The chain has TRBV7-9 and TRBJ2-2; TRBD1 aligns across 7 bases. CDR1 and CDR2 from the germline V gene are SEHNR and FQNEAQ (reference sequence). V lost 10 bases to trimming and J lost 4 bases; unmatched junction nucleotides: 6. The CDR3 runs to 13 residues. CDR3: CATSGQSTGELFF. CDR3 sequence (DNA): TGTGCCACCTCGGGACAGTCCACCGGGGAGCTGTTTTTT.

In its sample, this clonotype was seen many times. Because it lacks the conserved phenylalanine or tryptophan at the end, this CDR3 is likely a read error. The rearrangement joins TRBV12-3 or TRBV12-4 to TRBJ1-1; D remains unclear. Trimming stripped 2 bases from V and 0 bases from J, with 7 bases between. This CDR3 region has 14 residues. The CDR3 reads CASSLNSLNTEAFS. CDR3 in DNA: TGTGCCAGCAGTTTAAACAGCTTGAACACTGAAGCTTTCTCT.

This clonotype was seen a handful of times. The V call is TRBV20-1, the J call TRBJ1-1; 7 nucleotides agree with TRBD1. Per germline, CDR1 DFQATT and CDR2 SNEGSKA (reference sequence). The V gene end was trimmed by 3 bases and the J gene end by 0 bases; junction bases not matched to a gene: 7. The CDR3 has 15 amino acids. CDR3 sequence: CSARMTGTMNTEAFF. The CDR3 nucleotides are TGCAGTGCTAGGATGACAGGGACAATGAACACTGAAGCTTTCTTT.

Only a few counts were recorded for this clonotype. CDR3 nucleotides: TGTGCCAGTAGTTCGGGGACAGGGGGTAGCCAAGAGACCCAGTACTTC. It yields the protein CASSSGTGGSQETQYF. This chain uses TRBV19 with TRBJ2-5, with 11 bases lining up with TRBD1. Per germline, CDR1 LNHDA and CDR2 SQIVND (reference sequence). CDR3 size: 16 residues. V was clipped by 5 bases and J by 1 base; unmatched bases: 6.

This clonotype was detected many times. An end of the junction does not agree with germline; a read error may underlie this. This chain links TRBV19 with TRBJ1-1; no clear D. The germline CDR1 and CDR2 sequences are LNHDA and SQIVND (reference sequence). The CDR3 extends over 11 amino acids. CDR3 sequence reads: CASSTGRTGIF. In nucleotides, the CDR3 is TGTGCCAGTAGTACCGGACGGACGGGGATCTTT.

In its sample, this clonotype was seen many times. The rearrangement uses TRBV28 and TRBJ2-7, with 9 positions matching TRBD2. With V trimmed by 3 bases and J by 1 base, 4 bases remained unmatched. The CDR3 runs to 15 residues. The germline gives CDR1 MDHEN, CDR2 SYDVKM. CDR3 region: CASSFPAGGSYEQYF. CDR3 DNA: TGTGCCAGCAGTTTTCCAGCGGGAGGTTCCTACGAGCAGTACTTC.

This clonotype was counted at least ten times. The chain employs TRBV28 and TRBJ1-2; the match to TRBD1 covers 7 bases. CDR3 length: 13 amino acids. V was clipped by 6 bases and J by 7 bases; unmatched bases: 8. Germline V lookup: CDR1 MDHEN, CDR2 SYDVKM. CDR3 region: CASSSGRGLGYTF. CDR3 coding DNA: TGTGCCAGCAGCTCGGGGAGGGGGCTTGGCTACACCTTC.

This clonotype has at least ten counts. V gene TRBV10-3 combines with J gene TRBJ2-5; D might be TRBD1 or TRBD2, each matching 7 bases. Trimming removed 7 bases from V and 5 bases from J, with 14 bases in between. The CDR3 extends over 13 amino acids. Germline assignment: CDR1 ENHRY and CDR2 SYGVKD. The CDR3 is CAINDREGETQYF. For the CDR3, the DNA is TGTGCCATCAACGACAGGGAGGGGGAGACCCAGTACTTC.

This clonotype was recorded at least ten times. The rearrangement uses TRBV15 and TRBJ2-1, with a tentative D call TRBD2 (5 bases). The CDR3 spans 16 residues. With 6 bases removed from V and 5 bases from J, the gap between germline ends came to 20 bases. The germline V gene has CDR1 LNHNV and CDR2 YYDKDF (reference sequence). CDR3 residues: CATRLHTPGGNNEQFF. In DNA form, the CDR3 reads TGTGCCACCAGATTACACACTCCCGGAGGCAACAATGAGCAGTTCTTC.

At least ten counts were recorded for this clonotype. The V and J genes are TRBV18 and TRBJ2-3; D is unresolved. The V gene's germline CDR1 is KGHSH and CDR2 LQKENI. V was clipped by 0 bases and J by 4 bases, with 8 bases between them. The CDR3 has 14 amino acids. The CDR3 loop reads CASSPPAAADTQYF. The DNA for the CDR3 is TGTGCCAGCTCACCACCCGCCGCGGCAGATACGCAGTATTTT.

This clonotype was seen a few times. The chain couples TRBV12-3 or TRBV12-4 to TRBJ2-5; TRBD2 agrees at 9 bases. The CDR3 has 15 amino acids. J was trimmed by 2 bases and V by 5 bases; bases with no gene match: 6. CDR3 nucleotides: TGTGCCAGCAGTCCAAGCGGGGGGAAACAAGAGACCCAGTACTTC. It codes for CASSPSGGKQETQYF.

The genes are TRBV20-1 and TRBJ2-5, with D possibly being TRBD2 (5 bases). Trimming cost V 0 bases and J 5 bases, with 13 bases left between them. The germline gives CDR1 DFQATT, CDR2 SNEGSKA (reference sequence). This CDR3 has 14 residues. The chain's CDR3 is CSARDLGKRETQYF. In DNA, the CDR3 is TGCAGTGCTAGAGATCTAGGGAAGCGGGAGACCCAGTACTTC.

In its sample, this clonotype was seen many times. The V gene is TRBV5-1, the J gene TRBJ2-1; D is unresolved. Germline V gene lookup returns CDR1 SGHRS and CDR2 YFSETQ. This CDR3 region has 15 residues. Trimming took off 1 base at V and 4 bases at J, with 12 bases between the two ends. The CDR3 nucleotides are TGCGCCAGCAGCTTGAGACTGTCCGGGTACAATGAGCAGTTCTTC. Residues: CASSLRLSGYNEQFF.

The sample holds many counts of this clonotype. The chain combines TRBV30 with TRBJ1-5, with unresolved D. Germline CDR1 is GTSNPN and CDR2 is SVGIG (reference sequence). The CDR3 runs to 13 residues. The ends were cut back, 1 base at V and 0 bases at J, with 4 bases in the middle. The CDR3 DNA is TGTGCCTGGAGTGCATATAGCAATCAGCCCCAGCATTTT. It specifies CAWSAYSNQPQHF.

This clonotype came up a few times. This chain links TRBV4-1 with TRBJ1-2; the D is unclear. The V gene's germline CDR1 is MGHRA and CDR2 YSYEKL. CDR3 size: 13 residues. The V end was cut by 4 bases, the J end by 4 bases, with 10 bases between. CDR3 sequence reads: CASSPAPLYGYTF. The CDR3 DNA is TGCGCCAGCAGCCCCGCACCTCTCTATGGCTACACCTTC.

This clonotype was seen repeatedly, ten times or more. The chain carries TRBV28 and TRBJ2-3; D gene ambiguous. The CDR3 spans 14 residues. Trimming removed 2 bases at V and 7 bases at J, with 13 bases between. Germline values: CDR1 MDHEN, CDR2 SYDVKM. The CDR3: CASSLRSTPYTQYF. Written as DNA, the CDR3 is TGTGCCAGCAGTTTACGATCGACCCCTTATACGCAGTATTTT.

The genes are TRBV29-1 and TRBJ2-6; D may be TRBD1 (6 bases). Trimming pared 7 bases from V and 2 bases from J, leaving 12 bases between. Germline CDR1 SQVTM, CDR2 ANQGSEA. The CDR3 sequence is 14 residues long. CDR3 protein: CSAVQGPGANVLTF. Here the CDR3 DNA reads TGCAGCGCCGTACAGGGCCCTGGGGCCAACGTCCTGACTTTC.

The CDR3 sequence is CASSLVRETEAFF. DNA of the CDR3: TGTGCCAGCAGCTTAGTCAGGGAAACTGAAGCTTTCTTT. The gene calls are TRBV7-9 and TRBJ1-1; D is possibly TRBD1 (5 bases). The germline V gene has CDR1 SEHNR and CDR2 FQNEAQ (reference sequence). The CDR3 is made up of 13 amino acids. The V gene lost 1 base and the J gene lost 5 bases, with 8 bases spanning the gap.

A few counts support this clonotype. V gene TRBV6-1 combines with J gene TRBJ1-2; maybe TRBD1 (5 bases). Trimming took 6 bases from V and 7 from J, leaving 27 bases between them. The CDR3 totals 17 residues. The V gene's germline CDR1 is MNHNS and CDR2 SASEGT. The CDR3 DNA is TGTGCCAGCAGCCCCGACGCGGGACGGATTCGAGGGGTTGGCTACACCTTC. It codes for CASSPDAGRIRGVGYTF.

The chain employs TRBV6-4 and TRBJ2-7; 7 bases agree with TRBD2. The germline V gene encodes CDR1 MRHNA and CDR2 SNTAGT. Trimming removed 7 bases from V and 0 bases from J; junction bases left unmatched: 6. The CDR3 has 14 residues. This CDR3 reads CASKRDYFSYEQYF. CDR3 nucleotide sequence: TGTGCCAGCAAAAGGGACTACTTCTCCTACGAGCAGTACTTC.